What follows are 14 T cell receptor beta chains derived from one specimen sequenced in a study of neurological immune-mediated disorders. TCRdb redid the calling of the 5' RACE reads with MiXCR, one entry per CDR3 protein. Found here are around 64,000 distinct CDR3 sequences, more than 9.5% of them singletons; the top ten hold roughly a tenth. Material for sequencing was PBMCs. Source of these receptors: a woman in her fifties or sixties with HTLV-1-associated myelopathy (HAM/TSP).

For this clonotype: No conserved phenylalanine or tryptophan ends this CDR3, so it is likely a read error. The DNA is omitted, as the CDR3 cannot be located on it reliably, and the CDR3 follows TCRdb's listing. V is TRBV20-1 and J is TRBJ2-5. CDR1 and CDR2 from the germline V gene are DFQATT and SNEGSKA (reference sequence). The CDR3 spans 16 residues, counting both ends. The CDR3 here is CSARDRSRAIQETQDL.

This clonotype was counted many times. V gene TRBV6-5 combines with J gene TRBJ2-3, with D possibly matching TRBD2 (6 bases). V lost 5 bases, J lost 0 bases, and 21 bases lay in between. CDR1 and CDR2 (germline): MNHEY, SVGAGI. This CDR3 spans 18 amino acids. CDR3 sequence reads: CASSRGFAPPSSTDTQYF. The CDR3 region has the DNA TGTGCCAGCAGTCGGGGGTTCGCCCCCCCCTCTAGCACAGATACGCAGTATTTT.

This clonotype was counted at least ten times. V usage is TRBV15 and J usage is TRBJ2-3, with no clear D. Trimming removed 0 bases at V and 2 bases at J, with 3 bases between. This CDR3 contains 13 residues. The V gene's germline CDR1 is LNHNV and CDR2 YYDKDF (reference sequence). The CDR3, as DNA: TGTGCCACCAGCAGAGATCCCACAGATACGCAGTATTTT. Its protein product is CATSRDPTDTQYF.

This clonotype has ten or more counts. The germline gene is not matched at one end of the junction; a read error may be the cause. The CDR3 bases are TGTGCCAGCAGAGAAGTCTCGGCGGGTGGTGAAAAACTGTTTTTT. It codes for CASREVSAGGEKLFF. The V gene is TRBV6-1, the J gene TRBJ1-4; D gene unclear. This CDR3 has 15 residues. Per the germline V gene, CDR1 is MNHNS and CDR2 is SASEGT.

This clonotype has ten or more counts. The chain employs TRBV20-1 and TRBJ1-5; D is uncertain. Per the germline V gene, CDR1 is DFQATT and CDR2 is SNEGSKA (reference sequence). Trimming shortened V by 3 bases and J by 5 bases, and 8 bases separated the two germline ends. There are 12 residues in the CDR3. The CDR3 DNA follows: TGCAGTGCTAGGCGGGGAGATCAGCCCCAGCATTTT. It codes for CSARRGDQPQHF.

A remark on this clonotype: A clone one base away is much larger, so this may be a read error. The chain links TRBV7-2 to TRBJ2-2; D assignment may be TRBD1 or TRBD2 (6 bases each). In germline, CDR1 is SGHTA, CDR2 FQGNSA. The CDR3 length is 14 residues. The CDR3 here is CASGFGGVAGELFF. CDR3 nucleotide sequence: TGTGCCAGCGGCTTCGGGGGCGTCGCCGGGGAGCTGTTTTTT.

The sample holds many counts of this clonotype. The CDR3 DNA sequence: TGTGCCAGCAGCCACGACAGGTTACATCAGCCCCAGCATTTT. Translation gives CASSHDRLHQPQHF. This sequence joins TRBV21-1 and TRBJ1-5; the table assigns TRBD1, which was not confirmed against the DNA. TRBV21-1 is reported as a pseudogene. The CDR3 length is 14 residues.

This clonotype was detected ten times or more. J is TRBJ2-5 and V is TRBV7-2; D is perhaps TRBD2 (5 bases). Germline values: CDR1 SGHTA, CDR2 FQGNSA. CDR3 length: 15 residues. Trimming removed 6 bases at V and 5 bases at J, with 19 bases between. The CDR3 here is CASRLTAGPGETQYF. CDR3 nucleotides: TGTGCCAGCAGGTTAACTGCGGGTCCCGGTGAGACCCAGTACTTC.

This clonotype was observed many times. J is TRBJ1-2 and V is TRBV20-1, with no clear D. With 1 base removed from V and 4 bases from J, the gap between germline ends came to 10 bases. CDR1 and CDR2 (germline): DFQATT, SNEGSKA (reference sequence). CDR3 length equals 13 residues. For the CDR3, the DNA is TGCAGTGCTAGAGCCGGTTGGGCCTATGGCTACACCTTC. Translated, it gives CSARAGWAYGYTF.

This clonotype appeared many times. This sequence joins TRBV28 and TRBJ2-2; no clear D. This CDR3 contains 11 residues. The germline gives CDR1 MDHEN, CDR2 SYDVKM. Trimming removed 1 base from V and 8 bases from J, with 2 bases in between. The CDR3 loop reads CASSLLGELFF. DNA for the CDR3: TGTGCCAGCAGTTTATTGGGGGAGCTGTTTTTT.

This clonotype was recorded at least ten times. The chain employs TRBV4-1 and TRBJ2-6; 7 bases line up with TRBD1. Germline lookup yields CDR1 MGHRA and CDR2 YSYEKL. The junction had 7 bases not matched to a gene; V was cut back by 1 base and J by 1 base. The CDR3 has 18 residues. CDR3 coding DNA: TGCGCCAGCAGCCAAGCCCTACTGACAGGGTCTGGGGCCAACGTCCTGACTTTC. It specifies CASSQALLTGSGANVLTF.

Many counts were recorded for this clonotype. The chain joins TRBV29-1 to TRBJ2-3, with 10 bases aligning to TRBD2. V lost 6 bases and J lost 6; bases outside the gene matches: 6. Per germline, CDR1 SQVTM and CDR2 ANQGSEA. The CDR3 is 13 residues long. The CDR3 sequence: CSVELAGKDTQYF. As DNA, the CDR3 is TGCAGCGTAGAACTAGCGGGAAAGGATACGCAGTATTTT.

About this clonotype: No DNA is shown, since the ends of the CDR3 on it are uncertain; the CDR3 is the one TCRdb lists. The chain is built from TRBV5-1 and TRBJ2-1; the D call TRBD1 from the table was never checked on the DNA. The CDR3 has 23 amino acids, counting both end residues. In germline, CDR1 is SGHRS, CDR2 YFSETQ. The CDR3 here is CASSFYICSASYYSGTGGDEQFF.

This clonotype was observed many times. The DNA of the CDR3 is TGCGCCAGCAGCTTGCTGGGACAGGGGACCCAAGAGACCCAGTACTTC. This sequence encodes CASSLLGQGTQETQYF. The chain recombines TRBV5-1 with TRBJ2-5; 10 bases align to TRBD1. The CDR3 is 16 residues long. Trimming at V came to 1 base and at J to 1 base, leaving 4 bases not matched to a gene. Germline CDR1 reads SGHRS; CDR2 reads YFSETQ.